The 23 T cell receptor beta chains given below trace back to one sample, sequenced in a study of T-cell reconstitution after alpha-beta-depleted transplantation in children. Preparation of the TCRbeta library involved a method that used unique molecular identifiers. One entry per CDR3 protein, called by TCRdb with MiXCR from the PCR reads. Of some 640,000 distinct CDR3 sequences in the sample, 15% to 20% were seen once. Material: PBMCs from the stem cell graft donor, obtained from the stem cell graft. The receptor source for this set is a human donor who donated a stem cell graft to a child with acute myeloid leukemia.

This clonotype was seen a handful of times. The chain recombines TRBV12-3 or TRBV12-4 with TRBJ1-1; maybe TRBD1 (5 bases). V dropped 7 bases and J dropped 1 base, with 25 bases sitting between them. The CDR3 has 18 amino acids. The CDR3 DNA reads as TGTGCCAGCATCCCGTCCTCATCATGGGGGGATAGGAACACTGAAGCTTTCTTT. Translation gives CASIPSSSWGDRNTEAFF.

This sequence joins TRBV4-3 and TRBJ1-5; D is perhaps TRBD1 (5 bases). There are 18 residues in the CDR3. The V end lost 0 bases, the J end lost 6 bases, and 21 bases lay between the germline ends. Germline V gene lookup returns CDR1 LGHNA and CDR2 YSLEER. The CDR3 coding sequence is TGCGCCAGCAGCCAAGATCTCGACTTTGTACCGGGGCGTCAGCCCCAGCATTTT. This sequence encodes CASSQDLDFVPGRQPQHF.

V and J are TRBV7-9 and TRBJ1-2; 8 nucleotides agree with TRBD1. Germline assignment: CDR1 SEHNR and CDR2 FQNEAQ (reference sequence). The CDR3 spans 11 residues. V lost 5 bases and J lost 14; bases outside the gene matches: 7. DNA for the CDR3: TGTGCCAGCAGCCCGGGACAGGTAGCGACCTTC. Translating it yields CASSPGQVATF.

This clonotype was observed many times. The chain joins TRBV6-1 to TRBJ1-1; D is ambiguous. V dropped 1 base and J dropped 8 bases, with 8 bases sitting between them. The germline gives CDR1 MNHNS, CDR2 SASEGT. The length of the CDR3 is 12 residues. Written as DNA, the CDR3 is TGTGCCAGCAGTGAAGGGTGGTGGGAAGCTTTCTTT. Its translation: CASSEGWWEAFF.

This clonotype has ten or more counts. This chain links TRBV20-1 with TRBJ1-5; unclear D gene. This CDR3 is built from 12 residues. Trimming shortened V by 3 bases and J by 4 bases, and 7 bases separated the two germline ends. CDR1 is DFQATT, CDR2 SNEGSKA, per germline (reference sequence). The CDR3 protein is CSARTANQPQHF. CDR3 in DNA: TGCAGTGCTAGGACGGCAAATCAGCCCCAGCATTTT.

This clonotype was observed a few times. V usage is TRBV6-1 and J usage is TRBJ2-3, with 13 positions matching TRBD2. This CDR3 spans 17 amino acids. Germline V CDR1 and CDR2: MNHNS, SASEGT. Germline trimming cut 5 bases from V and 4 bases from J; bases unmatched to any gene: 9. This CDR3 reads CASSLRLAGGKSDTQYF. The CDR3 DNA reads as TGTGCCAGCAGTCTGAGACTAGCGGGGGGAAAGTCAGATACGCAGTATTTT.

The chain combines TRBV7-2 with TRBJ2-1; 7 bases are a match to TRBD2. The germline V gene has CDR1 SGHTA and CDR2 FQGNSA. With V trimmed by 7 bases and J by 1 base, 1 base remained unmatched. The CDR3 contains 13 residues. The CDR3 region has the DNA TGTGCCAGCATGGGGGGGTCCTACAATGAGCAGTTCTTC. It yields the protein CASMGGSYNEQFF. The full variable domain, with the rest looked up from reference TRBV7-2 and TRBJ2-1, is GAGVSQSPSNKVTEKGKDVELRCDPISGHTALYWYRQSLGQGLEFLIYFQGNSAPDKSGLPSDRFSAERTGGSVSTLTIQRTQQEDSAVYLCASMGGSYNEQFFGPGTRLTVL.

This clonotype was counted only a few times. The rearrangement uses TRBV7-2 and TRBJ2-5; D tentatively fits TRBD1 or TRBD2 (5 bases each). V shed 6 bases and J shed 4 bases, with 18 bases lying between them. The CDR3 runs to 15 residues. Per germline, CDR1 SGHTA and CDR2 FQGNSA. The CDR3 is CASRKGPGGRETQYF. The DNA for the CDR3 is TGTGCCAGCAGAAAGGGACCCGGAGGTAGAGAGACCCAGTACTTC.

The chain is built from TRBV5-5 and TRBJ2-3, with TRBD2 as a possible D gene (5 bases). The CDR3 is 15 residues long. Germline values: CDR1 SGHKS, CDR2 YYEKEE (reference sequence). V dropped 4 bases and J dropped 1 base, with 13 bases sitting between them. The CDR3 is CASSQLGGGTDTQYF. Written as DNA, the CDR3 is TGTGCCAGCAGCCAACTAGGTGGGGGCACAGATACGCAGTATTTT.

The chain combines TRBV4-3 with TRBJ1-6; D gene uncertain. Germline assignment: CDR1 LGHNA and CDR2 YSLEER. With 4 bases removed from V and 6 bases from J, the gap between germline ends came to 10 bases. The CDR3 totals 14 residues. The CDR3: CASSPEKGNSPLHF. DNA for the CDR3: TGCGCCAGCAGCCCCGAAAAGGGTAATTCACCCCTCCACTTT.

This clonotype was observed many times. The rearrangement joins TRBV29-1 to TRBJ2-1, with D possibly being TRBD1 or TRBD2 (5 bases each). Germline values: CDR1 SQVTM, CDR2 ANQGSEA. V lost 3 bases and J lost 10, with 19 bases in between. The CDR3 has 14 amino acids. For the CDR3, the DNA is TGCAGCGTTGAGAGGGGATGGCTTGTTTCCGAGCAGTTCTTC. Translation gives CSVERGWLVSEQFF.

This rearrangement joins TRBV5-1 to TRBJ2-1; TRBD2 agrees at 8 bases. The germline V gene has CDR1 SGHRS and CDR2 YFSETQ. The V and J ends lost 0 bases and 7 bases, in that order; junction bases with no gene match: 3. CDR3 length: 14 amino acids. The CDR3 protein is CASSLEAGENEQFF. The DNA of the CDR3 is TGCGCCAGCAGCTTGGAAGCGGGGGAAAATGAGCAGTTCTTC.

The J gene is TRBJ2-2, the V gene TRBV24-1; D remains unclear. The CDR3 extends over 13 amino acids. The V gene lost 5 bases and the J gene lost 5 bases, with 8 bases spanning the gap. The germline CDR1 and CDR2 sequences are KGHDR and SFDVKD. The CDR3 protein is CATSGSVTGELFF. The DNA for the CDR3 is TGTGCCACCAGTGGAAGCGTAACCGGGGAGCTGTTTTTT.

The chain is built from TRBV15 and TRBJ2-2, with 8 bases that match TRBD2. V shed 8 bases and J 6 bases; nucleotides not matched to a gene: 8. This CDR3 is built from 14 residues. Germline loops: CDR1 LNHNV, CDR2 YYDKDF (reference sequence). This CDR3 reads CATSGLAGAGELFF. The CDR3 DNA is TGTGCCACCTCCGGACTAGCAGGGGCCGGGGAGCTGTTTTTT.

This clonotype was detected many times. The V call is TRBV20-1, the J call TRBJ2-7; the match to TRBD1 covers 8 bases. CDR3 length equals 12 residues. J gave up 3 bases and V 3 bases, and 1 base lay outside the gene matches. Germline values: CDR1 DFQATT, CDR2 SNEGSKA (reference sequence). In DNA, the CDR3 is TGCAGTGCTAGCAGGGGGCTCTACGAGCAGTACGTC. It specifies CSASRGLYEQYV.

In this sample, this clonotype turned up once. Possible read error: a much larger clone is one base away. This chain links TRBV20-1 with TRBJ2-3, with D tentatively TRBD2 (5 bases). Germline assignment: CDR1 DFQATT and CDR2 SNEGSKA (reference sequence). This CDR3 has 13 residues. V was shortened by 2 bases and J by 1 base, with 7 bases between the two germline ends. Here the CDR3 DNA reads TGCAGTGCTAGAAAAGCGGGCACAGATACGCAGTATTTT. This gives the protein CSARKAGTDTQYF.

On this clonotype: A much larger clone lies a single base off, so this may be a read error. It is likely a read error, because the conserved phenylalanine at the end of the CDR3 is missing. The chain uses TRBV20-1 and TRBJ2-7; no reliable D call. The CDR3 spans 14 residues. V lost 2 bases to trimming and J lost 3 bases, with 14 bases between them. Germline V gene lookup returns CDR1 DFQATT and CDR2 SNEGSKA (reference sequence). The CDR3 sequence is CSARFPVGNYEQYL. The CDR3 DNA follows: TGCAGTGCTAGATTCCCCGTAGGGAACTACGAGCAGTACTTG.

This clonotype has at least ten counts. The chain recombines TRBV6-5 with TRBJ2-7; TRBD1 agrees at 9 bases. Germline assignment: CDR1 MNHEY and CDR2 SVGAGI. Trimming took 7 bases from V and 2 from J; bases not matched to a gene: 3. This CDR3 has 13 amino acids. The DNA of the CDR3 is TGTGCCAGCATGGGACAGGGAACCTACGAGCAGTACGTC. Residues: CASMGQGTYEQYV.

The table lists this clonotype with many counts. The chain uses TRBV20-1 and TRBJ2-5; 8 bases are a match to TRBD1. The trim removed 7 bases at V and 1 base at J, leaving 5 bases unmatched. The V gene's germline CDR1 is DFQATT and CDR2 SNEGSKA (reference sequence). The CDR3 length is 13 residues. The CDR3 is CSVTTGVQETQYF. CDR3 sequence (DNA): TGCAGTGTTACGACAGGGGTCCAAGAGACCCAGTACTTC.

This clonotype was counted many times. The CDR3, as DNA: TGTGCCACCAGCAGCGCCGCGACAGTGAGGAGTGGCTACACCTTC. Protein: CATSSAATVRSGYTF. V usage is TRBV15 and J usage is TRBJ1-2; D is perhaps TRBD1 (5 bases). V was clipped by 3 bases and J by 7 bases, with 18 bases between them. From germline, CDR1 is LNHNV and CDR2 YYDKDF (reference sequence). This CDR3 comprises 15 residues.

This clonotype was observed at least ten times. V gene TRBV20-1 combines with J gene TRBJ2-1; possibly TRBD1 or TRBD2 for D (6 bases each). This CDR3 is 14 amino acids long. The V end lost 0 bases, the J end lost 10 bases, and 16 bases lay between the germline ends. Per the germline V gene, CDR1 is DFQATT and CDR2 is SNEGSKA (reference sequence). The CDR3: CSAREGGPGAEQFF. In nucleotides, the CDR3 is TGCAGTGCTAGAGAGGGGGGCCCGGGGGCCGAGCAGTTCTTC.

The rearrangement uses TRBV20-1 and TRBJ2-5, with 7 bases fitting TRBD1. Germline CDR1 DFQATT, CDR2 SNEGSKA (reference sequence). CDR3 length: 12 residues. V lost 6 bases and J lost 4; bases outside the gene matches: 5. As DNA, the CDR3 is TGCAGTGCGCAGACAGGGCGAGAGACCCAGTACTTC. The encoded protein is CSAQTGRETQYF.

The chain has TRBV27 and TRBJ2-2; 8 bases line up with TRBD2. The germline gives CDR1 MNHEY, CDR2 SMNVEV (reference sequence). V lost 4 bases, J lost 3 bases, and 4 bases stayed unmatched. This CDR3 has 15 amino acids. CDR3 DNA: TGTGCCAGCAGTTGGTTTAGCGGGGACACCGGGGAGCTGTTTTTT. This translates into CASSWFSGDTGELFF.